Listed below are T cell receptor beta chains from one sample, sequenced in a study of CD8 T cells in Susac syndrome. TCRdb passed the immunoSEQ multiplex PCR reads through MiXCR, listing each CDR3 protein once. Of 170,000 or so distinct CDR3 sequences listed, around 95% are singletons. The specimen sequenced was CD8+ T cells from PBMCs. All receptors derive from a human donor with multiple sclerosis. CDR3s include the opening cysteine and the closing phenylalanine or tryptophan.

>TRBJ1-1|TRBV15
CATSRRDSEAFF
>TRBJ2-7|TRBV11-3
CASSWTGGSGEQYF
>TRBJ2-3|TRBV20-1
CSAETSESTDTQYF
>TRBJ2-1|TRBV20-1
CSARDRPGNHNEQFF
>TRBJ2-3|TRBV5-4
CASKEATQYF
>TRBJ1-4|TRBV4-1
CASSQVPGVNGKLFF
>TRBJ2-3|TRBV27
CASSFGGSDTQYF
>TRBJ1-1|TRBV5-4
CASSWRLDTEAFF
>TRBJ2-7|TRBV28
CASRTATGLAGAPYEQYF
>TRBJ2-1|TRBV5-6
CASSLMTSGSWSEQFF
>TRBJ1-3|TRBV7-9
CASSLPSEGNTIYF
>TRBJ1-2|TRBV7-9
CASSGIIRGYTF
>TRBJ1-2|TRBV6-5
CASSYSSQDYGYTF